The source of this T cell receptor beta chain is a study of T cell repertoires in cytomegalovirus infection. Turning to the study itself: TCR beta signatures that were public indicated CMV infection and matching HLA type. The study's findings and limits: Dominating the ex vivo response were HLA-C-restricted CMV-specific TCR beta clonotypes. Summed frequency of shared TCR beta families picked out CMV carriers who also had the relevant HLA.

The CDR3 is 14 residues long. Trimming removed 1 base from V and 4 bases from J, with 8 bases in between. Per germline, CDR1 LNHNV and CDR2 YYDKDF (reference sequence). MiXCR, run by TCRdb on the reads, gives a single entry per CDR3 protein. The repertoire consists of 150,000 to 200,000 distinct CDR3 sequences, with about 15% occurring once and the leading ten covering more than 20%. This clonotype was counted many times. No antigen is known for it. The source material was PBMCs. This chain connects TRBV15 to TRBJ1-5; D ambiguous. This sequence originates from a human donor in good health (CMV status not recorded). Some clones in this sample may be carry-over from other donors' samples. The CDR3 DNA is TGTGCCACCAGCAGAGTGAGGCGGAATCAGCCCCAGCATTTT. Translating gives CATSRVRRNQPQHF.